Each of the 10 T cell receptor beta chains below was sequenced from the same sample in a study of shared clonotypes between healthy human individuals. Some clones are missing from TCRdb's copy, which holds only in-frame ones; the method was immunoSEQ multiplex PCR. The repertoire has about 2.4 million clones, approximately 94% of them found once; the top ten carry about 0.13%. What was sequenced was naive CD4+ T cells sorted from blood. As to subset: CD45RA+ positively selected. These receptors originate from a man younger than 30 in good health.

The chain combines TRBV15 with TRBJ1-5; D not certain. Trimming left V 1 base short and J 6 bases short, with 10 bases between. The CDR3 runs 14 residues. Germline-derived CDR1 and CDR2 are LNHNV and YYDKDF (reference sequence). The CDR3 protein is CATSRGSVGQPQHF. The CDR3 DNA follows: TGTGCCACCAGCAGAGGGTCGGTGGGTCAGCCCCAGCATTTT.

This CDR3 is CASSQEIRPVALGEKLFF. The CDR3 nucleotides are TGCGCCAGCAGCCAAGAAATAAGACCGGTGGCACTGGGTGAAAAACTGTTTTTT. The genes are TRBV4-1 and TRBJ1-4; D call uncertain. The CDR3 sequence is 18 residues long. V lost 0 bases and J lost 7, with 21 bases in between. Germline lookup yields CDR1 MGHRA and CDR2 YSYEKL.

The J gene is TRBJ2-3, the V gene TRBV29-1; TRBD2 matches 7 bases. Looked up from germline, CDR1 is SQVTM and CDR2 is ANQGSEA. With 1 base clipped from V and 7 bases from J, the junction kept 2 bases outside the gene matches. The CDR3 loop spans 12 amino acids. The CDR3 spells CSVEGREYTQYF. CDR3 nucleotides: TGCAGCGTTGAAGGGCGGGAGTATACGCAGTATTTT.

This clone occurred once. This sample includes further DNA sequences coding for the same CDR3. The chain couples TRBV5-4 to TRBJ2-7; 8 nucleotides line up with TRBD1. This CDR3 region has 15 residues. Per germline, CDR1 SGHNT and CDR2 YYREEE (reference sequence). V shed 4 bases and J 0 bases; nucleotides not matched to a gene: 6. This CDR3 is CASSPDRASSYEQYF. The CDR3, as DNA: TGTGCCAGCAGCCCGGACAGGGCGAGCTCCTACGAGCAGTACTTC.

Regarding this clone: At the DNA level, this CDR3 is encoded by other sequences in the same sample as well. J is TRBJ2-7 and V is TRBV6-5; D is undetermined. CDR3 length: 13 amino acids. Germline CDR1 is MNHEY and CDR2 is SVGAGI. V lost 3 bases and J lost 1, with 7 bases in between. The CDR3 DNA follows: TGTGCCAGCAGTTATGGCGTATCCTACGAGCAGTACTTC. It yields the protein CASSYGVSYEQYF.

This clone appeared a few times. The sample has other DNA sequences that encode this CDR3 too. The chain carries TRBV5-1 and TRBJ1-1; 11 nucleotides line up with TRBD1. The CDR3 length is 13 residues. The V segment lost 5 bases and the J segment 8 bases; nucleotides outside the gene matches: 5. The germline CDR1 and CDR2 sequences are SGHRS and YFSETQ. For the CDR3, the DNA is TGCGCCAGCAGTCAGGACAGGGGGCCCGAAGCTTTCTTT. Encoded protein: CASSQDRGPEAFF. Based on the CDR3 plus reference TRBV5-1 and TRBJ1-1, the full variable domain is KAGVTQTPRYLIKTRGQQVTLSCSPISGHRSVSWYQQTPGQGLQFLFEYFSETQRNKGNFPGRFSGRQFSNSRSEMNVSTLELGDSALYLCASSQDRGPEAFFGQGTRLTVV.

The chain joins TRBV7-9 to TRBJ1-6; perhaps TRBD1 as D (5 bases). Germline-derived CDR1 and CDR2 are SEHNR and FQNEAQ (reference sequence). The V and J ends lost 5 bases and 6 bases respectively, with 8 bases between them. This CDR3 contains 13 residues. The CDR3 DNA follows: TGTGCCAGCAGCACTGACAGTAATTCACCCCTCCACTTT. Protein sequence: CASSTDSNSPLHF.

The chain is built from TRBV28 and TRBJ2-1; tentatively, D is TRBD2 (5 bases). Between the trimmed V and J ends, which lost 3 bases and 7 bases, there was a span of 7 bases. Germline V gene sequence: CDR1 MDHEN, CDR2 SYDVKM. There are 12 residues in the CDR3. CDR3: CASSFRTNEQFF. In nucleotides, the CDR3 is TGTGCCAGCAGTTTTCGGACTAATGAGCAGTTCTTC. The full variable domain, completed using reference TRBV28 and TRBJ2-1, is DVKVTQSSRYLVKRTGEKVFLECVQDMDHENMFWYRQDPGLGLRLIYFSYDVKMKEKGDIPEGYSVSREKKERFSLILESASTNQTSMYLCASSFRTNEQFFGPGTRLTVL.

The chain employs TRBV5-4 and TRBJ2-3; 12 bases fit TRBD2. In germline, CDR1 is SGHNT, CDR2 YYREEE (reference sequence). The junction had 8 bases not matched to a gene; V was cut back by 0 bases and J by 6 bases. The CDR3 covers 17 residues. Written as DNA, the CDR3 is TGTGCCAGCAGCTTGGACGCTAGCGGGGGGGCTTTGGATACGCAGTATTTT. Its protein product is CASSLDASGGALDTQYF.

This sequence joins TRBV6-4 and TRBJ2-2; 8 bases are a match to TRBD1. The CDR3 loop spans 19 amino acids. V was pared by 6 bases and J by 0 bases, with 15 bases of the junction left unmatched. Germline assignment: CDR1 MRHNA and CDR2 SNTAGT. The CDR3 coding sequence is TGTGCCAGCAGGGAGGAGGACAGGGTTCTAGGTTCGAACACCGGGGAGCTGTTTTTT. It codes for CASREEDRVLGSNTGELFF.